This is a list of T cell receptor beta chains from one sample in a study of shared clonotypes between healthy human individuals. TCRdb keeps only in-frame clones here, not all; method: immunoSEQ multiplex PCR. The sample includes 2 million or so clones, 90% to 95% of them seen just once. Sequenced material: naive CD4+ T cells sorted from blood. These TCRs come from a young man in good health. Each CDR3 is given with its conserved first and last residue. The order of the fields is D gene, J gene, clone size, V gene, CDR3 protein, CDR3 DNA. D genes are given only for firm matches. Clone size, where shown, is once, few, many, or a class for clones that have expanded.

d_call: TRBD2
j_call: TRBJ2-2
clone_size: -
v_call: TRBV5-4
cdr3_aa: CASSSGLAGAGGELFF
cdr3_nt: TGTGCCAGCAGCTCGGGATTAGCGGGAGCGGGTGGGGAGCTGTTTTTT

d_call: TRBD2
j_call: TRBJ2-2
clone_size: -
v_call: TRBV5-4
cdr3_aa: CASSSREGLRTGELFF
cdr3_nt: TGTGCCAGCAGCTCCCGGGAGGGACTAAGGACCGGGGAGCTGTTTTTT

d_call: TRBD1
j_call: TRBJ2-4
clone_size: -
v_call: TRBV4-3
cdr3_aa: CASSQGDRTKNIQYF
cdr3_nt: TGCGCCAGCAGCCAAGGGGACAGGACTAAAAACATTCAGTACTTC

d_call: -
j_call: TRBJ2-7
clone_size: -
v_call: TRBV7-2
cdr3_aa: CASRLNRDYEQYF
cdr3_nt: TGTGCCAGCCGACTGAATAGAGATTACGAGCAGTACTTC

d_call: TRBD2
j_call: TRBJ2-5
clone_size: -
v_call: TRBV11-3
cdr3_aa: CASSSAGTSGQETQYF
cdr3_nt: TGTGCCAGCAGTTCCGCCGGGACTAGCGGCCAAGAGACCCAGTACTTC

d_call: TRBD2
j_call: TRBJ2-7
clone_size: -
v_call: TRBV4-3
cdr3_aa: CASSQQLRTSGSYEQYF
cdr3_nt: TGCGCCAGCAGCCAACAGTTAAGGACTAGCGGCTCCTACGAGCAGTACTTC

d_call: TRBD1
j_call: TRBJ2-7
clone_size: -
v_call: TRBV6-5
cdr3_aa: CASRAGGVYEQYF
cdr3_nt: TGTGCCAGCCGCGCAGGGGGCGTATACGAGCAGTACTTC

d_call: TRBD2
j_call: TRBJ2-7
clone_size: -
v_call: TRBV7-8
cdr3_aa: CASSPRRIAGGKYEQYF
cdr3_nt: TGTGCCAGCAGCCCGCGACGGATAGCGGGAGGGAAATACGAGCAGTACTTC

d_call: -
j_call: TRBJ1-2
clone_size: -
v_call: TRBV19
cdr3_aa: CASSIPAGDYGYTF
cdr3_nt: TGTGCCAGTAGTATTCCCGCAGGGGACTATGGCTACACCTTC

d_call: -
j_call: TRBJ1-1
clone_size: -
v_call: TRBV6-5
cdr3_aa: CASSYGMNTEAFF
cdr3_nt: TGTGCCAGCAGTTACGGAATGAACACTGAAGCTTTCTTT

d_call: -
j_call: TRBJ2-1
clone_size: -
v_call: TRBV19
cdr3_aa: CASSIVPQGLNNEQFF
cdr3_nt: TGTGCCAGTAGTATAGTCCCCCAGGGTTTAAACAATGAGCAGTTCTTC

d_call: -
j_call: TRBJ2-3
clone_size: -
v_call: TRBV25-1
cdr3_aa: CASSVRTTDTQYF
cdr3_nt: TGTGCCAGCAGTGTAAGGACCACAGATACGCAGTATTTT

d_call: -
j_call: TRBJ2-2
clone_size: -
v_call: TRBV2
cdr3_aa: CASSGGAGGTGELFF
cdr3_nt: TGTGCCAGCAGTGGGGGCGCCGGTGGAACCGGGGAGCTGTTTTTT

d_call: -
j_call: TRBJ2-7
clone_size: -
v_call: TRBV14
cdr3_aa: CASSQDPKLTGVLSYEQYF
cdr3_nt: TGTGCCAGCAGCCAAGACCCTAAGCTGACAGGCGTGCTCTCCTACGAGCAGTACTTC

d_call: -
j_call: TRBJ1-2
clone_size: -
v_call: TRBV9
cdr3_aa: CASEEGVFYGYTF
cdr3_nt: TGTGCCAGCGAAGAGGGGGTTTTCTATGGCTACACCTTC

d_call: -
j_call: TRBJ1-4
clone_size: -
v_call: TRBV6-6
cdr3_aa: CASSPGITNEKLFF
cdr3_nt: TGTGCCAGCAGCCCTGGGATTACTAATGAAAAACTGTTTTTT

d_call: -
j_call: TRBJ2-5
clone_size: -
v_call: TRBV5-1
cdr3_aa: CASSPGGGGQETQYF
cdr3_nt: TGCGCCAGCAGCCCTGGAGGAGGAGGGCAAGAGACCCAGTACTTC

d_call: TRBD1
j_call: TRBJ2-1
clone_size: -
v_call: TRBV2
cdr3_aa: CASTQDRDGRYNEQFF
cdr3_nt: TGTGCCAGCACCCAAGACAGGGACGGTCGGTACAATGAGCAGTTCTTC

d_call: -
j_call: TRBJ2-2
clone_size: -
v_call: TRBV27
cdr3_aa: CASSFYPGVDTGELFF
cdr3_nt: TGTGCCAGCAGTTTTTACCCAGGGGTGGACACCGGGGAGCTGTTTTTT

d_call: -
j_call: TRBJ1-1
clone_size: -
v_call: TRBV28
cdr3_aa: CASSRTLEAFF
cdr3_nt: TGTGCCAGCAGCAGGACACTTGAAGCTTTCTTT

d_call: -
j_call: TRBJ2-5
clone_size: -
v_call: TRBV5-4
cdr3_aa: CASSPGTGETQYF
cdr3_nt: TGTGCCAGCAGCCCCGGCACCGGGGAGACCCAGTACTTC

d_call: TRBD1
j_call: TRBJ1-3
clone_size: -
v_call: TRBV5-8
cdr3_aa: CASSTPTGPTGNTIYF
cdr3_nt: TGTGCCAGCAGCACTCCGACAGGGCCGACTGGAAACACCATATATTTT

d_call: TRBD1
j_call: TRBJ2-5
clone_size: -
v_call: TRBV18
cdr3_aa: CASSPPGQPQETQYF
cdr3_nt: TGTGCCAGCTCACCACCGGGACAGCCACAGGAGACCCAGTACTTC

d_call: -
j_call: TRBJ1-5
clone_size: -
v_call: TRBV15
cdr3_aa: CATSRDEWGPQHF
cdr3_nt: TGTGCCACCAGCAGAGATGAGTGGGGGCCCCAGCATTTT

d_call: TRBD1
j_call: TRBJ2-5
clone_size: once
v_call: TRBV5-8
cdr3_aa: CASSIGTGMETQYF
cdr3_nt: TGTGCCAGCAGCATCGGGACAGGGATGGAGACCCAGTACTTC

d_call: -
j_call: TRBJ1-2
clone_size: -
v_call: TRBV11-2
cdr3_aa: CASSLERGGSNYGYTF
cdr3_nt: TGTGCCAGCAGCTTAGAGCGCGGGGGGTCTAACTATGGCTACACCTTC

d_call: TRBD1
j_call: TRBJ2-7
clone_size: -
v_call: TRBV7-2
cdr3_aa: CASSLASGTGFREQYF
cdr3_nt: TGTGCCAGCAGCTTAGCTTCCGGGACAGGGTTCCGCGAGCAGTACTTC

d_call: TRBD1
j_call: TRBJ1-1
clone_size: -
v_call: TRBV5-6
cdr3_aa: CASGAGGTGGASPEAFF
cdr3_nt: TGTGCCAGCGGGGCCGGTGGGACAGGGGGCGCTAGCCCTGAAGCTTTCTTT

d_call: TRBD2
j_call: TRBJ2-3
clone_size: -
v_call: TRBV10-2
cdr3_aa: CASGLAGGQDTQYF
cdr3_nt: TGCGCCAGCGGCCTAGCGGGGGGGCAAGATACGCAGTATTTT

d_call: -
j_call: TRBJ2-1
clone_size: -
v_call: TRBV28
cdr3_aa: CASSLGWGGSSYNEQFF
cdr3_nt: TGTGCCAGCAGTTTAGGATGGGGAGGTAGTTCCTACAATGAGCAGTTCTTC

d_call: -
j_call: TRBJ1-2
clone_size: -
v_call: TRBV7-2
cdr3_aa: CASSPSAPSTNYGYTF
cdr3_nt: TGTGCCAGCAGCCCTAGCGCCCCAAGTACTAACTATGGCTACACCTTC

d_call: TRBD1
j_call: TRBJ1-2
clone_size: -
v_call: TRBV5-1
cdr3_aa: CASSLAAQGEGYTF
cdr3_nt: TGCGCCAGCAGCTTGGCCGCACAGGGGGAAGGCTACACCTTC

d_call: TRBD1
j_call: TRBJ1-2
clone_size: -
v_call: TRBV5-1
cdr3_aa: CASSWSTTGGYGYTF
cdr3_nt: TGCGCCAGCAGCTGGAGTACGACAGGGGGCTATGGCTACACCTTC

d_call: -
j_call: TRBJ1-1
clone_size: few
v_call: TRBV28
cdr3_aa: CASSLPRLEAFF
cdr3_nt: TGTGCCAGCAGTTTACCCAGGTTAGAAGCTTTCTTT

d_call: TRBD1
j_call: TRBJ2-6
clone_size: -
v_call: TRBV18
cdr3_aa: CASSPGQGWGSGANVLTF
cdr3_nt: TGTGCCAGCTCCCCCGGACAGGGTTGGGGCTCTGGGGCCAACGTCCTGACTTTC

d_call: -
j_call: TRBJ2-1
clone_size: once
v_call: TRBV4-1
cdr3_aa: CASSQDLTAWDEQFF
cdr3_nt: TGCGCCAGCAGCCAAGATTTAACTGCTTGGGATGAGCAGTTCTTC

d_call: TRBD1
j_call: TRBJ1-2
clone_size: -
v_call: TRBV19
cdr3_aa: CAIRTGAYGYTF
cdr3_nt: TGTGCCATCCGGACAGGGGCCTATGGCTACACCTTC

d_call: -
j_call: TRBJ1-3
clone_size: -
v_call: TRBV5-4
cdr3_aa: CASSQGGAGTLSGNTIYF
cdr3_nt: TGTGCCAGCAGCCAAGGAGGGGCAGGGACACTCTCTGGAAACACCATATATTTT

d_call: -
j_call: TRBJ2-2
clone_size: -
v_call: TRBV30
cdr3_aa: CAWSLVGPTGELFF
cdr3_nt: TGTGCCTGGAGTTTAGTCGGCCCGACCGGGGAGCTGTTTTTT

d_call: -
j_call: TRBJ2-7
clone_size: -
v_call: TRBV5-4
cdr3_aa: CASSPRGDTYEQYF
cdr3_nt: TGTGCCAGCAGCCCCAGGGGGGACACGTACGAGCAGTACTTC

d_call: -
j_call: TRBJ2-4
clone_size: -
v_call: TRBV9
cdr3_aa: CASSVAGGQNIQYF
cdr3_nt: TGTGCCAGCAGCGTAGCAGGGGGGCAAAACATTCAGTACTTC

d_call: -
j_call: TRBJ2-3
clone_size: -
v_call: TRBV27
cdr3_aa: CASSLKGGGFGTDTQYF
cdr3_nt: TGTGCCAGCAGTTTAAAAGGAGGTGGATTCGGCACAGATACGCAGTATTTT

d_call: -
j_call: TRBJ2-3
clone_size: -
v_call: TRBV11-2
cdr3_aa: CASSLEVWDFTDTQYF
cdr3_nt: TGTGCCAGCAGCTTAGAGGTTTGGGACTTCACAGATACGCAGTATTTT

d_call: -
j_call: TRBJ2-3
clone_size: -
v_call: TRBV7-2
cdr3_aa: CASSGRVFSADTQYF
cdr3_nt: TGTGCCAGCAGCGGAAGGGTGTTCTCCGCAGATACGCAGTATTTT

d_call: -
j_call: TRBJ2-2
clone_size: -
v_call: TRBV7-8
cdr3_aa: CASSLEGVDTGELFF
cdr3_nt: TGTGCCAGCAGCTTAGAAGGGGTGGACACCGGGGAGCTGTTTTTT

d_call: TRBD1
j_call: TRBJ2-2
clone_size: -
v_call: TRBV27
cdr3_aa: CASSFQLLGTGEVGTGELFF
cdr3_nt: TGTGCCAGCAGTTTCCAATTGCTTGGGACAGGGGAAGTAGGAACCGGGGAGCTGTTTTTT

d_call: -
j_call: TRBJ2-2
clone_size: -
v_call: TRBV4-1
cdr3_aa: CASSQDSWNTGELFF
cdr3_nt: TGCGCCAGCAGCCAAGATAGTTGGAACACCGGGGAGCTGTTTTTT

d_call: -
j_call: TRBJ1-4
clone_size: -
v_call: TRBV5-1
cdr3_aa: CASSQRGSTNEKLFF
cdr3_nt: TGCGCCAGCAGCCAACGGGGGTCTACTAATGAAAAACTGTTTTTT

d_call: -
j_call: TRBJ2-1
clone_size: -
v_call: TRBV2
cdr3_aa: CAGVSYNEQFF
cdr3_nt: TGTGCCGGCGTATCCTACAATGAGCAGTTCTTC

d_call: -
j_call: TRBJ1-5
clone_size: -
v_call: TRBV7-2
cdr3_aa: CASSLARGQPQHF
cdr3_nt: TGTGCCAGCAGCTTAGCACGGGGGCAGCCCCAGCATTTT

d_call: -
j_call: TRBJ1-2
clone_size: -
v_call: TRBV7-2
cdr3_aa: CASSQGPIANYGYTF
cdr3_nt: TGTGCCAGCAGCCAGGGACCGATAGCTAACTATGGCTACACCTTC

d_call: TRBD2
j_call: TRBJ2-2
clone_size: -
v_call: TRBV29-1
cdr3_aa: CSADRGVYTGELFF
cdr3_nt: TGCAGCGCCGATCGGGGGGTATATACCGGGGAGCTGTTTTTT

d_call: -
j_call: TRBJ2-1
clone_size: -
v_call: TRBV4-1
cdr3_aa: CASSQPWGGSYNEQFF
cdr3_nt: TGCGCCAGCAGCCAACCCTGGGGCGGCTCCTACAATGAGCAGTTCTTC

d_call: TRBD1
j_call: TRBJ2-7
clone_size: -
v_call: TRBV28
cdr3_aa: CASREGTGSSYEQYF
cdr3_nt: TGTGCCAGCAGAGAAGGGACAGGGAGCTCCTACGAGCAGTACTTC